Detailed here is one T cell receptor (beta chain). Its antigen remains unidentified. Base qualities are not at hand, and no much larger clone is one base apart. The sample holds other DNA sequences that translate to the same CDR3. Via the germline V gene (reference sequence), CDR1 is SEHNR and CDR2 FQNEAQ. The CDR3 runs 13 residues from the cysteine to the phenylalanine. The CDR3 DNA has 39 bases and is translated from base 1. V loses 1 base, J loses 7 bases, and the germline ends lie 8 bases apart. The study tested focal radiation therapy combined with CTLA-4 blockade (ipilimumab) in patients with chemo-refractory metastatic non-small-cell lung cancer. This record comes from a study of radiotherapy plus CTLA-4 blockade in lung cancer (dated by TCRdb to 2016 to 2019). In terms of the full investigation: Among the enrolled patients, 18% had an objective response, and less than 40% reached disease control.

Broad study findings and their caveats: The strongest predictors of response, as reported, were early dynamic changes in blood T cell clones along with a rise in serum interferon-beta after radiation. TCR clones derived from tumors expanded in peripheral blood after treatment with radiotherapy and ipilimumab.

Libraries were prepared through the immunoSEQ multiplex PCR assay. TCRdb took this table from immuneACCESS and kept in-frame rearrangements with V and J called. Such tables lack part of the clones; where checked against another copy, unresolved V genes explain under half of the gap, and the rest is unexplained. This sample is represented by approximately 95,000 clones; around 83% of them were singletons. The top ten clones comprise 3% to 3.5% of the sample. The chain is encoded by TRBV7-9 joined to TRBJ1-5, with the D gene not clear enough to name. The sequencing used peripheral blood, collected from a patient treated with radiotherapy plus ipilimumab. This clonotype was sampled from a human donor with non-small cell lung cancer who had a partial response to radiotherapy plus ipilimumab. The DNA sequence is TGTGCCAGCAGCTTAGGGGCAGACCAGCCCCAGCATTTT. It is translated as CASSLGADQPQHF.